The present TCR beta chain was sequenced within a study of CD8 T cells in Susac syndrome (dated by TCRdb to the late 2010s). Background for the entire study: Whether CD8+ T cell activation and differentiation in Susac syndrome was antigen driven was tested using repertoire sequencing. CD8+ T cell repertoire clonality was compared between about a dozen healthy donors, some 14 Susac syndrome patients and approximately 16 multiple sclerosis patients. The investigation overall reported the following: The TCR sequencing and HLA analysis was acknowledged to have included a relatively small number of individuals.

Peripheral blood CD8+ and CD4+ T cells from healthy donors, Susac syndrome patients and multiple sclerosis patients were profiled using high-throughput TCR beta sequencing. Treatment-naive patients with stable or active relapsing-remitting disease fulfilling revised McDonald criteria were used as multiple sclerosis controls. Bulk CD8+ and CD4+ T cells were purified magnetically by negative isolation, whereas CD8+ TEMRA cells were enriched by FACS. Blood was collected in EDTA tubes and processed within 24 hours, with PBMCs isolated through density gradient centrifugation. PBMCs destined for TCR sequencing were cryopreserved in liquid nitrogen and later thawed in a 37 °C water bath. Purity of sorted or isolated CD4+, CD8+ and CD8+ TEMRA cells was at least 90%. On this clonotype itself: This receptor's antigen is unknown. Base quality data are lacking; no much larger clone is found one base away.

RNA was extracted using the RNeasy kit, and about 0.5 to 1 ug of the RNA was reverse transcribed with random hexamers. The immunoSEQ multiplex PCR assay, which covers 54 Vbeta and 13 Jbeta segments, was used to amplify TCR beta CDR3 regions. PCR amplification bias was corrected by using a synthetic template baseline for primer optimization and computational correction. Per the original workflow: Reads were annotated to V, D and J genes according to IMGT and were analyzed with immunoSEQ Analyzer, with only productive sequences retained. Clonality was calculated as one minus the Shannon entropy normalized by log2 of the number of productive unique sequences. Public and private clones were assessed among the 100 most prevalent clones of each patient and control. A clone was defined as Susac-specific if it was absent from the healthy and MS cohorts, from over 1,000 published viral clones and from other ImmuneACCESS disease sequences. The raw public reads went through TCRdb reprocessing: fastp at Q25, MiXCR clone calling, in-frame beta chains kept. Each CDR3 protein appears once, grouped with its most common genes and DNA. What appears here as the V and J calls and clone size reflects TCRdb's work, not the paper's. Present in this sample are a few hundred thousand distinct CDR3 sequences, more than 75% of which were seen just once. Over 0.095% of the sample is in the top ten clones.

Trimming accounts for 7 bases at V and 7 bases at J, while the number of junction bases matched to no gene is 8. Including the terminal cysteine and phenylalanine, the CDR3 comprises 15 residues. Only the CDR3 region is kept as DNA, spanning 45 bases read in frame from base 1. The CDR1 and CDR2 encoded by the germline V gene (reference sequence) are MNHEY and SMNVEV. This clonotype was sampled from a human donor with multiple sclerosis. Sample: CD8+ T cells from PBMCs. This receptor chain uses TRBV27 and TRBJ2-1; the junction holds 12 bases that match TRBD2. The nucleotide sequence reads TGTGCCAGCACATTTGGACTAGCGGGAATAAATGAGCAGTTCTTC. Translated, it gives CASTFGLAGINEQFF.